The rows below give T cell receptor beta chains drawn from one sample of a study of response to subunit inactivated influenza vaccine. TCRdb processed the RT-PCR reads anew with MiXCR; each CDR3 protein has one entry. The data contain hundreds of thousands of distinct CDR3 sequences, roughly 27% of them singletons. The material was CD4+ T cells sorted from PBMCs, obtained around 5 days after vaccination. These receptor sequences come from a man between 45 and 60 years old who received an inactivated influenza vaccine. Each CDR3 is given with its conserved first and last residue.

J: TRBJ2-6; V: TRBV28; CDR3: CASSFGGAYGAGANVLTF
J: TRBJ2-2; V: TRBV20-1; CDR3: CSASTGQGLGELFF
J: TRBJ2-7; V: TRBV10-3; CDR3: CAIRTSGPSYEQYF
J: TRBJ2-7; V: TRBV4-3; CDR3: CASSQDRTSGYEQYF
J: TRBJ2-5; V: TRBV29-1; CDR3: CSVEGGLAGDETQYF
J: TRBJ2-5; V: TRBV29-1; CDR3: CSLSQGQETQYF
J: TRBJ2-1; V: TRBV7-9; CDR3: CASSLAGGGLEQFF
J: TRBJ2-3; V: TRBV6-2/TRBV6-3; CDR3: CASSYVSGWSTDTQYF
J: TRBJ1-5; V: TRBV20-1; CDR3: CSASQGAGNQPQHF
J: TRBJ1-2; V: TRBV11-2; CDR3: CASSADRLDGYTF
J: TRBJ1-2; V: TRBV7-9; CDR3: CASGQTSRGYTF
J: TRBJ1-2; V: TRBV6-6; CDR3: CASNQQGGYTF
J: TRBJ1-5; V: TRBV24-1; CDR3: CATSDSGTDNNQPQHF
J: TRBJ1-6; V: TRBV14; CDR3: CASSRLTGANTPLHF
J: TRBJ2-1; V: TRBV14; CDR3: CASSQLAGALGHEQFF
J: TRBJ2-1; V: TRBV11-2; CDR3: CASSLSQGAFNEQFF
J: TRBJ2-7; V: TRBV12-3/TRBV12-4; CDR3: CAIRKRGGRTYEQYF
J: TRBJ2-1; V: TRBV6-5; CDR3: CASSFGQGGLRVNEQFF
J: TRBJ1-1; V: TRBV6-1; CDR3: CASSPRGLTEAFF
J: TRBJ2-3; V: TRBV7-2; CDR3: CASSPGGQDTQYF
J: TRBJ1-1; V: TRBV7-2; CDR3: CASSSRGPPEAFF
J: TRBJ2-3; V: TRBV12-3/TRBV12-4; CDR3: CASRRSGPDTDTQYF
J: TRBJ1-1; V: TRBV6-2/TRBV6-3; CDR3: CASSYTPSVSRGTEAFF
J: TRBJ2-1; V: TRBV4-2; CDR3: CASSQDRANEQFF
J: TRBJ1-3; V: TRBV11-2; CDR3: CASSSDRDRPRTIYF
J: TRBJ2-7; V: TRBV29-1; CDR3: CSVVGQGFTEQYF
J: TRBJ1-6; V: TRBV4-3; CDR3: CASSQDWNRYNSPLHF
J: TRBJ2-5; V: TRBV6-2/TRBV6-3; CDR3: CASSYDLSGRGGFEETQYF
J: TRBJ2-5; V: TRBV4-3; CDR3: CASSQGPFQETQYF
J: TRBJ2-3; V: TRBV7-2; CDR3: CASSPRWGAPADTQYF
J: TRBJ2-5; V: TRBV7-2; CDR3: CASSLTGLAEETQYF
J: TRBJ2-5; V: TRBV6-5; CDR3: CASSYFQGTGRKETQYF
J: TRBJ2-7; V: TRBV4-2; CDR3: CASSQGPPGQGYEQYF
J: TRBJ1-2; V: TRBV7-9; CDR3: CASSRATGGSYGYTF
J: TRBJ2-5; V: TRBV7-2; CDR3: CASSLARGHPYF
J: TRBJ2-3; V: TRBV9; CDR3: CASSTRLGADTQYF
J: TRBJ2-7; V: TRBV5-5; CDR3: CASSLEDMKASYEQYF
J: TRBJ1-1; V: TRBV12-3/TRBV12-4; CDR3: CASSLRGPTEAFF
J: TRBJ1-1; V: TRBV4-3; CDR3: CASSDSGTTNTEAFF
J: TRBJ2-3; V: TRBV5-1; CDR3: CASSLVPEGGTSTDTQYF
J: TRBJ2-7; V: TRBV5-1; CDR3: CASSLATARSYEQYF
J: TRBJ2-1; V: TRBV7-3; CDR3: CASSPHPSSYNEQFF
J: TRBJ2-7; V: TRBV12-3/TRBV12-4; CDR3: CASSFGGGQSYEQYF
J: TRBJ2-1; V: TRBV7-2; CDR3: CASSYQTRTNEQFF
J: TRBJ1-4; V: TRBV29-1; CDR3: CSVGQRREKLFF
J: TRBJ1-1; V: TRBV7-9; CDR3: CASSPGGYGITEAFF
J: TRBJ2-1; V: TRBV20-1; CDR3: CSAIGQPEGYNEQFF
J: TRBJ1-2; V: TRBV6-1; CDR3: CASSVGSTGLYGYTF
J: TRBJ2-1; V: TRBV20-1; CDR3: CSAMATSSYNEQFF
J: TRBJ2-1; V: TRBV7-2; CDR3: CASSRRVAGSSYNEQFF
J: TRBJ2-5; V: TRBV3-1; CDR3: CASSQDAKTRGETQYF
J: TRBJ1-1; V: TRBV7-2; CDR3: CASSLRKSTEAFF
J: TRBJ2-4; V: TRBV19; CDR3: CASSIGQGNIQYF
J: TRBJ2-3; V: TRBV5-6; CDR3: CASSLVTSGKADTQYF
J: TRBJ2-1; V: TRBV7-2; CDR3: CASSLGVSSGNEQFF
J: TRBJ2-7; V: TRBV5-6; CDR3: CASSTGLAGYEQYF
J: TRBJ1-5; V: TRBV7-6; CDR3: CASSLGAGGNNQPQHF
J: TRBJ2-7; V: TRBV20-1; CDR3: CSASGPSGRTYEQYF
J: TRBJ2-7; V: TRBV7-2; CDR3: CASSLGPSAGGTYEQYF
J: TRBJ2-7; V: TRBV10-3; CDR3: CAIRGSTGKRDEQYF